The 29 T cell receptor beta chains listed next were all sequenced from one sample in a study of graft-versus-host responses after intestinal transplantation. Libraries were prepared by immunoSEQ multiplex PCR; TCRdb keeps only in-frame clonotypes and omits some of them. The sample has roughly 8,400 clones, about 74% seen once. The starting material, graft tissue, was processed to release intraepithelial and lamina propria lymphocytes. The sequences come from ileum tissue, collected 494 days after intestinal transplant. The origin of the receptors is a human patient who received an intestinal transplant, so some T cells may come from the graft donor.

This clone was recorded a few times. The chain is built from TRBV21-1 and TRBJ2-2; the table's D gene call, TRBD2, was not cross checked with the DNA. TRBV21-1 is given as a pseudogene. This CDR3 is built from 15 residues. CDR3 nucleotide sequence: TGTGCCAGCAGCAATGGGAGGGGTGGAACCGGGGAGCTGTTTTTT. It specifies CASSNGRGGTGELFF.

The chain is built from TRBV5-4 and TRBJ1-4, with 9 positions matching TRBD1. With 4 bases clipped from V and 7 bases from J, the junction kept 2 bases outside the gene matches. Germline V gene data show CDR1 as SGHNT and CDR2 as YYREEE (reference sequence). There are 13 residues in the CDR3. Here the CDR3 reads CASSRDRVEKLFF. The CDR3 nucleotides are TGTGCCAGCAGCCGGGACAGGGTTGAAAAACTGTTTTTT. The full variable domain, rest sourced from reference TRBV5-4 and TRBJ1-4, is ETGVTQSPTHLIKTRGQQVTLRCSSQSGHNTVSWYQQALGQGPQFIFQYYREEENGRGNFPPRFSGLQFPNYSSELNVNALELDDSALYLCASSRDRVEKLFFGSGTQLSVL.

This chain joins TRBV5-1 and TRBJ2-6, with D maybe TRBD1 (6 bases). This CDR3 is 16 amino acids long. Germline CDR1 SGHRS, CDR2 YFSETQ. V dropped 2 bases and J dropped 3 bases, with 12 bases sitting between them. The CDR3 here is CASSFQTGYGANVLTF. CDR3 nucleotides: TGCGCCAGCAGCTTTCAAACAGGGTATGGGGCCAACGTCCTGACTTTC.

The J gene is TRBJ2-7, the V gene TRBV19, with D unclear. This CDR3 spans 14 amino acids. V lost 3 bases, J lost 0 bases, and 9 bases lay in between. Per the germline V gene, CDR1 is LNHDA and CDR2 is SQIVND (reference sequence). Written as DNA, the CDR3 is TGTGCCAGTAGTATTTACACCTACTCCTACGAGCAGTACTTC. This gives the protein CASSIYTYSYEQYF.

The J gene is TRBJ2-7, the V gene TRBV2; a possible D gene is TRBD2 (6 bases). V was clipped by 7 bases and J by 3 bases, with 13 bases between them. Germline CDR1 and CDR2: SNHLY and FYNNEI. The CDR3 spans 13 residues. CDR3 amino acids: CASMGGTRYEQYF. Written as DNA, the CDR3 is TGTGCCAGCATGGGAGGTACACGCTACGAGCAGTACTTC.

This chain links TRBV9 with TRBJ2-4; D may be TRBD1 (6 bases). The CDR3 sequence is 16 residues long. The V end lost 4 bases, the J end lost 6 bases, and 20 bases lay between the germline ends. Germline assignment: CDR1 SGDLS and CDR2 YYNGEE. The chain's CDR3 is CASSPSPLPDRNIQYF. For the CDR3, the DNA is TGTGCCAGCAGCCCTAGTCCCCTCCCGGACAGAAACATTCAGTACTTC.

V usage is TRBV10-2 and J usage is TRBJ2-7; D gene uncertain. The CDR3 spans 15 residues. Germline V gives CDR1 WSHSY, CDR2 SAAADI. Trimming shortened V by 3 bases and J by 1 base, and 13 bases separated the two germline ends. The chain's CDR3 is CASSDPSPRSYEQYF. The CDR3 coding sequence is TGCGCCAGCAGTGACCCGTCCCCGAGGTCCTACGAGCAGTACTTC.

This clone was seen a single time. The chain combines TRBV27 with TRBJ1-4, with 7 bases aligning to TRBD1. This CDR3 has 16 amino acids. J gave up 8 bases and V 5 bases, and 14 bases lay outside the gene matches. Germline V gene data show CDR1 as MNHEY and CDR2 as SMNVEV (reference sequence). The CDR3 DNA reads TGTGCCAGCAGTCTATACCCGCCGGGACAGCTAGAAAAACTGTTTTTT. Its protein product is CASSLYPPGQLEKLFF. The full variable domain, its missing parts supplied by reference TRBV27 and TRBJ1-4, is EAQVTQNPRYLITVTGKKLTVTCSQNMNHEYMSWYRQDPGLGLRQIYYSMNVEVTDKGDVPEGYKVSRKEKRNFPLILESPSPNQTSLYFCASSLYPPGQLEKLFFGSGTQLSVL.

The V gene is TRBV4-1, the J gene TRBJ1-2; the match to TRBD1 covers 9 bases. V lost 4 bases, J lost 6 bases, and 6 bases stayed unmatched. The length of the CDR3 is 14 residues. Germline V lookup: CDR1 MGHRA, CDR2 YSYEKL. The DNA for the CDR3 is TGCGCCAGCAGCCGGGACAGGGAGGTGCATGGCTACACCTTC. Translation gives CASSRDREVHGYTF.

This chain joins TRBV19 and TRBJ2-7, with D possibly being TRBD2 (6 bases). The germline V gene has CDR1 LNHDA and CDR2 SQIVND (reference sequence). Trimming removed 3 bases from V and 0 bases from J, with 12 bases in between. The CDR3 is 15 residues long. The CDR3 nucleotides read TGTGCCAGTAGTATTGGGCGGGACGCCTCCTACGAGCAGTACTTC. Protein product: CASSIGRDASYEQYF.

The CDR3 DNA reads as TGTGCCAGCAGCTTAAACCAGCTCTCCGGCCCACGGCATTTT. It yields the protein CASSLNQLSGPRHF. The rearrangement links TRBV7-2 to TRBJ1-5; no clear D. Germline V gene lookup returns CDR1 SGHTA and CDR2 FQGNSA. V dropped 2 bases and J dropped 15 bases, with 20 bases sitting between them. This CDR3 has 14 residues.

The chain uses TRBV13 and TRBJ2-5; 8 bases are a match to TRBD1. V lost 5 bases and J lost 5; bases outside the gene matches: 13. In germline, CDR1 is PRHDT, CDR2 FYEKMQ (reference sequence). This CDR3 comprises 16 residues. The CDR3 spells CASSLGQGLASETQYF. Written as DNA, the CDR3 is TGTGCCAGCAGCCTCGGACAGGGCCTTGCGTCGGAGACCCAGTACTTC.

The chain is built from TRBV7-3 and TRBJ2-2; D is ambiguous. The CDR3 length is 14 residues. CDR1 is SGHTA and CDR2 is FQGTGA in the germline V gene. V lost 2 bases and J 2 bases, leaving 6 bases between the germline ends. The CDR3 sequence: CASSLGTNTGELFF. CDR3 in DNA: TGTGCCAGCAGCTTAGGAACAAACACCGGGGAGCTGTTTTTT.

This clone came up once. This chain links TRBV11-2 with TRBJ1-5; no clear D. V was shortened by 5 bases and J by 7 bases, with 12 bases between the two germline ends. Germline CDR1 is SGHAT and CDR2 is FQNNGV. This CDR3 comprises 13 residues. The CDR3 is CASSPTHKQPQHF. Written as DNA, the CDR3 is TGTGCCAGCAGCCCGACCCATAAGCAGCCCCAGCATTTT.

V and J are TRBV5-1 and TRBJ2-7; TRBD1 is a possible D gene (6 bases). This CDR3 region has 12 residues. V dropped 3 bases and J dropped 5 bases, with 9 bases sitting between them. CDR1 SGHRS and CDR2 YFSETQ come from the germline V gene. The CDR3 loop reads CASSWTADEQYF. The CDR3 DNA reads TGCGCCAGCAGCTGGACAGCGGACGAGCAGTACTTC. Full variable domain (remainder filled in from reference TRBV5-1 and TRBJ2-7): KAGVTQTPRYLIKTRGQQVTLSCSPISGHRSVSWYQQTPGQGLQFLFEYFSETQRNKGNFPGRFSGRQFSNSRSEMNVSTLELGDSALYLCASSWTADEQYFGPGTRLTVT.

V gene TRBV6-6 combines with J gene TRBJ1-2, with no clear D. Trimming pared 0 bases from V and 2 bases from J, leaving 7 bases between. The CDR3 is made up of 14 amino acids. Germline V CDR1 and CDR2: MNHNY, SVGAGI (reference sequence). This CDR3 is CASSYSEVNYGYTF. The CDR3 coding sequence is TGTGCCAGCAGTTACTCAGAGGTCAACTATGGCTACACCTTC.

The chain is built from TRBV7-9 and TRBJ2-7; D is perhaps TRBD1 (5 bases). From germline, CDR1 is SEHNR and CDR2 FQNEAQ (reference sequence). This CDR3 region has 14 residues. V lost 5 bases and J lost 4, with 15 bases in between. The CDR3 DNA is TGTGCCAGCAGCCTTTCACTGGGGCGGTACGAGCAGTACTTC. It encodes CASSLSLGRYEQYF.

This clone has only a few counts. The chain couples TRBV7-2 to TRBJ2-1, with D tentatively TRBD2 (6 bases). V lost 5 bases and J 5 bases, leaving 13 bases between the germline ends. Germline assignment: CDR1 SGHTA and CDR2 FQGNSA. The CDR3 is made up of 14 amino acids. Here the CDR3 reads CASSAKGGHNEQFF. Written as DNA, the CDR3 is TGTGCCAGCAGCGCCAAAGGAGGGCACAATGAGCAGTTCTTC.

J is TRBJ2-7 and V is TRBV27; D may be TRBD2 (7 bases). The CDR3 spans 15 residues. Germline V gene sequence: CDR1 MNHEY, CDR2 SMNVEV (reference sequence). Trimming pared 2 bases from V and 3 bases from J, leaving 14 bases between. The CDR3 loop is CASSLRGGFNYEQYF. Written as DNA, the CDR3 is TGTGCCAGCAGTTTAAGGGGGGGTTTCAACTACGAGCAGTACTTC.

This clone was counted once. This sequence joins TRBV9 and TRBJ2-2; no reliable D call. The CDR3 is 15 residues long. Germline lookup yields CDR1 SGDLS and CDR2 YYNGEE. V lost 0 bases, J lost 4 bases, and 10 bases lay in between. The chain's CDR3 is CASSVVTDPTGELFF. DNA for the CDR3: TGTGCCAGCAGCGTAGTTACAGACCCCACCGGGGAGCTGTTTTTT.

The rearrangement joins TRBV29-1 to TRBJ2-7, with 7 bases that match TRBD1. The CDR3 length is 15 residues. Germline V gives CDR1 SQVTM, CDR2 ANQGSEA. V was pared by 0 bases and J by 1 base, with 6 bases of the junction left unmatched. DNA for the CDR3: TGCAGCGTTGAAGATCAGCACAGGGGATCCTACGAGCAGTACTTC. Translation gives CSVEDQHRGSYEQYF.

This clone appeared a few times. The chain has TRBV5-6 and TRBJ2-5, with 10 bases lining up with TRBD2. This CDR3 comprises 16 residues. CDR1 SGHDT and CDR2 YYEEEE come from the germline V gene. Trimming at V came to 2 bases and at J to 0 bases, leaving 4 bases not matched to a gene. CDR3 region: CASSFTSGAYQETQYF. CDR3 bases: TGTGCCAGCAGCTTTACTAGCGGGGCGTACCAAGAGACCCAGTACTTC.

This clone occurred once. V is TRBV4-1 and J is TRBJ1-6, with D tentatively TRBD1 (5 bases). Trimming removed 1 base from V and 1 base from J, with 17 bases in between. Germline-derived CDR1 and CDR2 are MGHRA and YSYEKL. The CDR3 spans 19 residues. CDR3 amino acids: CASSQVRQGRASYNSPLHF. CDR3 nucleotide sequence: TGCGCCAGCAGCCAAGTTCGGCAGGGCCGAGCATCCTATAATTCACCCCTCCACTTT.

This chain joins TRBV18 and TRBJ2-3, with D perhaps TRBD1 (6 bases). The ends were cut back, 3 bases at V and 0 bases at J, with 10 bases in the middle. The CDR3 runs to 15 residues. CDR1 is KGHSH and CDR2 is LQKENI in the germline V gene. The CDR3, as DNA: TGTGCCAGCTCACCGGACAGTTCTAGCACAGATACGCAGTATTTT. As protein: CASSPDSSSTDTQYF. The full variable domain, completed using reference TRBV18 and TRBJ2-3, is NAGVMQNPRHLVRRRGQEARLRCSPMKGHSHVYWYRQLPEEGLKFMVYLQKENIIDESGMPKERFSAEFPKEGPSILRIQQVVRGDSAAYFCASSPDSSSTDTQYFGPGTRLTVL.

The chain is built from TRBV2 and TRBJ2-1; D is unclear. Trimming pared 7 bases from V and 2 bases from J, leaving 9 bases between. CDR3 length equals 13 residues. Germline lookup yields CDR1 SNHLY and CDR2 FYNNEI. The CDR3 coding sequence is TGTGCCAGCACCCCCGGGCCCTACAATGAGCAGTTCTTC. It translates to CASTPGPYNEQFF.

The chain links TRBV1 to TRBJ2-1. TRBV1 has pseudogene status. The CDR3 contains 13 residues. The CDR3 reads CTSSRPKGNEQFF. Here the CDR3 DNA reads TGCACCAGCAGCCGTCCCAAGGGCAATGAGCAGTTCTTC.

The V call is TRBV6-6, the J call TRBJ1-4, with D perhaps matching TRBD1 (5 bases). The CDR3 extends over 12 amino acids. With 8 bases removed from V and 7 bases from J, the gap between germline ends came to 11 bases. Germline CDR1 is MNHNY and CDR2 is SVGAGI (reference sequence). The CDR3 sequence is CASGQGREKLFF. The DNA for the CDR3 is TGTGCCAGCGGACAAGGGCGTGAAAAACTGTTTTTT.

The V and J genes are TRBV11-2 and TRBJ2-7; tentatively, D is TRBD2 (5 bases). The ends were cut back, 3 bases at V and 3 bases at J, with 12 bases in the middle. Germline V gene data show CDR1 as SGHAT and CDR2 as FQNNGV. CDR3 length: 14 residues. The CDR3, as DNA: TGTGCCAGCAGCTTGGGCAGTGGAGGCTACGAGCAGTACTTC. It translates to CASSLGSGGYEQYF.

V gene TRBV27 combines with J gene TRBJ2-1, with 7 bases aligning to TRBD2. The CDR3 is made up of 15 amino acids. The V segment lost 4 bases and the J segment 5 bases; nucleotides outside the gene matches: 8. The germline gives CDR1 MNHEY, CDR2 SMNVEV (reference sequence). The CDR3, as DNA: TGTGCCAGCAGTTATGCGGGAGTGGGAGACAATGAGCAGTTCTTC. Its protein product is CASSYAGVGDNEQFF.